The source of this T cell receptor beta chain is a study of blood T cell repertoires in COVID-19 (dated by TCRdb to 2020 to 2021). Notes on the research overall: Collaborator samples came from the United States, Italy and Spain and covered acute and convalescent phases of COVID-19. The repertoires were released in a freely available public database meant as a resource for research on the immune response to SARS-CoV-2. The material from the prospective study consisted of cDNA or gDNA derived from T cells, B-cell-depleted T cells, or PBMCs. Samples came from the ongoing ImmuneRACE study (first 160 participants) plus 1,254 subjects from 6 global collaborators. Where available, HLA class I and class II types were taken from metadata supplied by the sample provider and were not determined by assay-based typing. The dataset comprised deeply sampled blood TCRbeta repertoires from subjects exposed to, actively infected with, or recovered from COVID-19. The sample metadata nearly always contained a de-identified subject ID, COVID-19 status, age in years and sex. The investigation overall reported the following: The amount of clinical and demographic metadata varied by source and participant and was provided uncurated.

V loses 2 bases, J loses 6 bases, and the germline ends lie 11 bases apart. For CDR1 and CDR2, the germline V gene (reference sequence) lists MNHNY and SVGAGI. From the cysteine through the phenylalanine, the CDR3 covers 14 amino acids. Only the CDR3 region is kept as DNA, spanning 42 bases read in frame from base 1. In the prospective study, participants were 18 to 89 years old, resided in about two dozen geographic areas of the United States, and were enrolled through a virtual design. Cohort assignment in the prospective study relied on participant-reported clinical history from a screening survey and a study questionnaire. Recovered participants in ImmuneRACE Cohort 3 were defined as having two consecutive negative NP/OP PCR tests, clearance from a healthcare professional, or resolution of symptoms. Mobile phlebotomists in the prospective study collected whole blood, serum and a nasopharyngeal or oropharyngeal swab from every participant. Participants in the prospective study had the option to provide additional blood draws and questionnaires over a roughly two-month period. Before DNA extraction, prospective study blood samples were shipped either frozen or at room temperature.

The immunoSEQ Assay, a bias-controlled multiplex PCR, was used to amplify TCRbeta CDR3 regions from genomic DNA. Per the source publication's procedure: Nucleated cell counts per sample were estimated from amplification of reference gene primers within the assay. To quantify the absolute abundance of each unique TCRbeta CDR3 rearrangement, sequence reads were collapsed and filtered. Productive Simpson clonality was computed per sample as the square root of Simpson's diversity index over productive rearrangements. TCRdb obtained this table from immuneACCESS and retained in-frame rearrangements with V and J assigned. These tables miss some clones; where compared with another copy, unresolved V genes account for less than half of the shortfall, and the remainder is unexplained. V, J and clone size reflect that table, while D and trimming were determined from the DNA. The sample yields around 100,000 clones; 65% to 90% were counted once. In total, the top ten clones hold less than 3.5% of the sample.

A remark on this clone: Its antigen remains unidentified. Per-nucleotide qualities are absent, and no much larger clonotype sits a single base away.

The source is a woman between 45 and 65 years old who had recovered from COVID-19. Input material: PBMCs or T cells enriched from blood (not recorded which). The chain joins TRBV6-6 to TRBJ1-5; the D gene is not confidently resolved. The nucleotide sequence is given as TGTGCCAGCAGTTACGGAGGCCGAGGTCAGCCCCAGCATTTT. It translates to CASSYGGRGQPQHF.